This T cell receptor beta chain appears in the sequencing data of a study of CD8 T cells in Susac syndrome. About this clonotype itself: Its target is unknown.

Random hexamers primed reverse transcription of roughly 0.5 to 1 ug RNA. A multiplex approach, immunoSEQ multiplex PCR, amplified TCR beta CDR3 across 54 Vbeta and 13 Jbeta. A single record per CDR3 protein comes from TCRdb applying MiXCR to the immunoSEQ multiplex PCR reads. The sample contains around 170,000 distinct CDR3 sequences, about 91% of which appear only once. Controls were age- and sex-matched healthy donors. The CD8+ and CD4+ T cells were isolated magnetically using a negative isolation approach, whereas the TEMRA cells were enriched by FACS. Overall study results and limits: The authors acknowledged that their TCR sequencing and HLA analysis involved a relatively small number of individuals.

This CDR3 is built from 11 residues. Germline CDR1 MDHEN, CDR2 SYDVKM. After removal of 2 bases from V and 12 bases from J, the junction contained 1 base not matched to a gene. V usage is TRBV28 and J usage is TRBJ2-1; 7 bases match TRBD2. The origin of this receptor is a human donor in good health. The sample consisted of CD4+ T cells from PBMCs. In DNA, the CDR3 is TGTGCCAGCAGTTTAGCTAGCGGGCAGTTCTTC. Translation: CASSLASGQFF.